A single sample is the source of the 12 T cell receptor beta chains below, sequenced in a study of CD8 T cell repertoires and HIV-1 epitope variants. Here immunoSEQ multiplex PCR was the method, and the copy in TCRdb shows in-frame clones only, minus some. The table records more than 85,000 clones, approximately 70% of them present only once. The sample comprised uncultured baseline CD8+ T cells from peripheral blood mononuclear cells (PBMCs). The receptor set was obtained from a male donor with HIV.

The chain uses TRBV15 and TRBJ2-6, with unresolved D. Germline loops: CDR1 LNHNV, CDR2 YYDKDF (reference sequence). The V and J ends lost 0 bases and 3 bases respectively, with 6 bases between them. This CDR3 is 15 amino acids long. The CDR3 nucleotides read TGTGCCACCAGCAGAGAAAGGCATGGGGCCAACGTCCTGACTTTC. It codes for CATSRERHGANVLTF. The variable domain in full, completed from reference TRBV15 and TRBJ2-6, reads DAMVIQNPRYQVTQFGKPVTLSCSQTLNHNVMYWYQQKSSQAPKLLFHYYDKDFNNEADTPDNFQSRRPNTSFCFLDIRSPGLGDTAMYLCATSRERHGANVLTFGAGSRLTVL.

This chain joins TRBV2 and TRBJ2-5; D gene unclear. V was pared by 3 bases and J by 5 bases, with 10 bases between. CDR1 and CDR2 from the germline V gene are SNHLY and FYNNEI. There are 13 residues in the CDR3. The DNA for the CDR3 is TGTGCCAGCAGTGACCAGGTCGGGGAGACCCAGTACTTC. Protein: CASSDQVGETQYF.

This clone occurred once. The chain joins TRBV5-6 to TRBJ2-5; 7 bases agree with TRBD2. Per the germline V gene, CDR1 is SGHDT and CDR2 is YYEEEE. Germline trimming cut 1 base from V and 4 bases from J; bases unmatched to any gene: 4. This CDR3 spans 14 amino acids. As DNA, the CDR3 is TGTGCCAGCAGCTTGCGGGTAGCGGGAGAGACCCAGTACTTC. It encodes CASSLRVAGETQYF.

The chain carries TRBV6-5 and TRBJ1-6; no clear D gene. Trimming shortened V by 5 bases and J by 6 bases, and 8 bases separated the two germline ends. CDR1 MNHEY and CDR2 SVGAGI come from the germline V gene. The CDR3 loop spans 13 amino acids. For the CDR3, the DNA is TGTGCCAGCAGTCGCAGAGTTAATTCACCCCTCCACTTT. It specifies CASSRRVNSPLHF.

The gene calls are TRBV5-1 and TRBJ2-1; D not certain. Per the germline V gene, CDR1 is SGHRS and CDR2 is YFSETQ. CDR3 length: 13 amino acids. V was clipped by 4 bases and J by 3 bases, with 8 bases between them. The DNA of the CDR3 is TGCGCCAGCAGCCCCGACAACTACAATGAGCAGTTCTTC. This translates into CASSPDNYNEQFF.

The V gene is TRBV2, the J gene TRBJ2-2; maybe TRBD1 (6 bases). There are 14 residues in the CDR3. Trimming pared 6 bases from V and 4 bases from J, leaving 12 bases between. Germline assignment: CDR1 SNHLY and CDR2 FYNNEI. The CDR3 sequence is CASRQGVFTGELFF. CDR3 bases: TGTGCCAGCAGACAGGGAGTATTCACCGGGGAGCTGTTTTTT.

The rearrangement joins TRBV28 to TRBJ1-5; D possibly corresponds to TRBD1 (6 bases). The V end was cut by 2 bases, the J end by 0 bases, with 14 bases between. Germline values: CDR1 MDHEN, CDR2 SYDVKM. This CDR3 is 17 amino acids long. The CDR3 nucleotides read TGTGCCAGCAGTTTAATCCGTGGGGACATTAGCAATCAGCCCCAGCATTTT. Encoded protein: CASSLIRGDISNQPQHF. Based on the CDR3 plus reference TRBV28 and TRBJ1-5, the full variable domain is DVKVTQSSRYLVKRTGEKVFLECVQDMDHENMFWYRQDPGLGLRLIYFSYDVKMKEKGDIPEGYSVSREKKERFSLILESASTNQTSMYLCASSLIRGDISNQPQHFGDGTRLSIL.

The chain combines TRBV7-6 with TRBJ2-7; 10 positions match TRBD2. The CDR3 consists of 16 residues. CDR1 and CDR2 (germline): SGHVS, FNYEAQ. J was trimmed by 4 bases and V by 5 bases; bases with no gene match: 11. CDR3 in amino acids: CASSTHRLAGLYEQYF. The CDR3 bases are TGTGCCAGCAGCACTCATCGACTAGCGGGTCTTTACGAGCAGTACTTC.

In this sample, this clone turned up once. The chain employs TRBV7-8 and TRBJ1-1, with unresolved D. Germline V gene sequence: CDR1 SGHVS, CDR2 FQNEAQ. Trimming removed 0 bases from V and 1 base from J, with 6 bases in between. The length of the CDR3 is 14 residues. In nucleotides, the CDR3 is TGTGCCAGCAGCTTAGCTGAAACGAACACTGAAGCTTTCTTT. It yields the protein CASSLAETNTEAFF.

This clone was seen a handful of times. The rearrangement uses TRBV30 and TRBJ1-2; D is ambiguous. The CDR3 has 13 residues. The V gene's germline CDR1 is GTSNPN and CDR2 SVGIG (reference sequence). Trimming took 5 bases from V and 8 from J, leaving 18 bases between them. CDR3 sequence: CAWGVRRGIGYTF. The CDR3, as DNA: TGTGCCTGGGGAGTTAGACGCGGCATAGGCTACACCTTC.

The rearrangement joins TRBV28 to TRBJ2-1; 8 bases agree with TRBD2. The V and J ends lost 6 bases and 6 bases, in that order; junction bases with no gene match: 10. Germline V gene lookup returns CDR1 MDHEN and CDR2 SYDVKM. The length of the CDR3 is 15 residues. As DNA, the CDR3 is TGTGCCAGCAGCCCGGGAGGGCCGGGACGCAATGAGCAGTTCTTC. It specifies CASSPGGPGRNEQFF.

Here the CDR3 reads CASSESNDGARHRGHF. CDR3 bases: TGCGCCAGCAGTGAGTCTAACGATGGGGCAAGGCATCGTGGGCATTTT. V gene TRBV10-2 combines with J gene TRBJ1-5, with TRBD1 as a possible D gene (5 bases). CDR3 length: 16 amino acids. CDR1 and CDR2 (germline): WSHSY, SAAADI. With 0 bases removed from V and 15 bases from J, the gap between germline ends came to 24 bases.